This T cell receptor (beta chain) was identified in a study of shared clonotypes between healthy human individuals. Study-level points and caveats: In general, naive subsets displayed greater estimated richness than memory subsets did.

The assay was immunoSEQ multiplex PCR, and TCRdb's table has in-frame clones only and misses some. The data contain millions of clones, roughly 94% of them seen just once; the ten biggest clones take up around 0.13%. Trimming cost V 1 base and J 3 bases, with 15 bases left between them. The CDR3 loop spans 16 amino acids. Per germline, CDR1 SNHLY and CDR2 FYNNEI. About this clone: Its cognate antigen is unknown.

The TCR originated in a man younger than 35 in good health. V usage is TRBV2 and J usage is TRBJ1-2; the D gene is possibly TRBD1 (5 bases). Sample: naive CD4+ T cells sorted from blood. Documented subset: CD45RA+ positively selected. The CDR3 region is CASSEGGPPAYYGYTF. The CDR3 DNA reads TGTGCCAGCAGTGAAGGGGGCCCGCCCGCCTACTATGGCTACACCTTC.